The 21 T cell receptor beta chains below were found in one sample sequenced in a study of Graves' ophthalmopathy and Graves' hyperthyroidism. Amplified TCR beta CDR3 regions were obtained using RNA transcripts as template. The first-round RT-PCR employed HTBI primers together with the Qiagen OneStep RT-PCR kit. A multiplex PCR was then performed as the second round. TCRdb fed the multiplex PCR reads into MiXCR, producing one record per CDR3 protein. The table records over a million distinct CDR3 sequences, 35% to 40% of them present only once. The specimen sequenced was peripheral blood or thyroid tissue (not recorded which). The receptors originated from an adult man with Graves' hyperthyroidism.

The rearrangement uses TRBV10-3 and TRBJ2-2; 7 bases fit TRBD1. Germline V gives CDR1 ENHRY, CDR2 SYGVKD. Germline trimming cut 10 bases from V and 2 bases from J; bases unmatched to any gene: 31. CDR3 length equals 22 residues. The CDR3 region has the DNA TGTGCCAGCAGGGGGTTTCAATCCGCCGACTCTCGGAACGCGGCTAACACCGGGGAGCTGTTTTTT. Its translation is CASRGFQSADSRNAANTGELFF.

The chain carries TRBV10-3 and TRBJ2-3; D ambiguous. The V and J ends lost 0 bases and 0 bases respectively, with 16 bases between them. Germline CDR1 ENHRY, CDR2 SYGVKD. The CDR3 is 18 residues long. In nucleotides, the CDR3 is TGTGCCATCAGTGAGTCCCCCGGGCGCACAAGTAGCACAGATACGCAGTATTTT. Translating it yields CAISESPGRTSSTDTQYF.

The chain uses TRBV7-9 and TRBJ1-2, with TRBD1 as a possible D gene (5 bases). The CDR3 totals 14 residues. The germline gives CDR1 SEHNR, CDR2 FQNEAQ (reference sequence). V lost 4 bases to trimming and J lost 4 bases, with 13 bases between them. The CDR3 bases are TGTGCCAGCAGCTCGAACCAGGGCACCTATGGCTACACCTTC. Its translation is CASSSNQGTYGYTF.

This clonotype was seen more than once but under ten times. The gene calls are TRBV7-8 and TRBJ2-7, with D perhaps being TRBD1 or TRBD2 (5 bases each). Per the germline V gene, CDR1 is SGHVS and CDR2 is FQNEAQ. The CDR3 has 17 amino acids. The germline V and J ends were trimmed by 3 bases and 4 bases, with 22 bases remaining between them. The CDR3 loop is CASSFGAMLAISYEQYF. The CDR3 DNA reads as TGTGCCAGCAGCTTTGGGGCGATGCTAGCAATATCGTACGAGCAGTACTTC.

This clonotype was seen many times. V gene TRBV7-9 combines with J gene TRBJ1-3; D is possibly TRBD1 (6 bases). Germline lookup yields CDR1 SEHNR and CDR2 FQNEAQ (reference sequence). The V end lost 4 bases, the J end lost 3 bases, and 13 bases lay between the germline ends. This CDR3 spans 15 amino acids. In DNA, the CDR3 is TGTGCCAGCAGCTCGCGGGGAGGGGGTGGAAACACCATATATTTT. Protein product: CASSSRGGGGNTIYF.

CDR3 sequence (DNA): TGTGCCAGCAGCTTCCGGACCCGGGATGAAGCTTTCTTT. As protein: CASSFRTRDEAFF. The J gene is TRBJ1-1, the V gene TRBV7-8; D uncertain. The CDR3 spans 13 residues. V shed 3 bases and J shed 7 bases, with 12 bases lying between them. The germline gives CDR1 SGHVS, CDR2 FQNEAQ.

This clonotype was counted at least ten times. This rearrangement joins TRBV2 to TRBJ1-1; D uncertain. CDR1 is SNHLY and CDR2 is FYNNEI in the germline V gene. The germline V and J ends were trimmed by 3 bases and 6 bases, with 8 bases remaining between them. There are 12 residues in the CDR3. CDR3 sequence reads: CASSDDGAEAFF. In DNA form, the CDR3 reads TGTGCCAGCAGTGACGACGGGGCTGAAGCTTTCTTT.

The chain uses TRBV19 and TRBJ1-4, with 7 positions matching TRBD1. Germline V gene sequence: CDR1 LNHDA, CDR2 SQIVND (reference sequence). The CDR3 has 14 amino acids. The V gene end was trimmed by 4 bases and the J gene end by 6 bases; junction bases not matched to a gene: 5. Written as DNA, the CDR3 is TGTGCCAGTAGTACCGGGACAGTAGATGAAAAACTGTTTTTT. This encodes CASSTGTVDEKLFF.

The chain uses TRBV12-3 or TRBV12-4 and TRBJ2-5; a possible D gene is TRBD1 (6 bases). This CDR3 is 16 amino acids long. The ends were cut back, 2 bases at V and 2 bases at J, with 15 bases in the middle. The CDR3 loop is CASSLSPATGQETQYF. The CDR3 DNA reads TGTGCCAGCAGTTTATCCCCCGCGACAGGACAAGAGACCCAGTACTTC.

The chain joins TRBV5-6 to TRBJ1-2; D is unclear. Per the germline V gene, CDR1 is SGHDT and CDR2 is YYEEEE. The V end lost 0 bases, the J end lost 4 bases, and 13 bases lay between the germline ends. CDR3 length: 15 amino acids. The CDR3, as DNA: TGTGCCAGCAGCTTGGGGACCGCCGTTGTCTATGGCTACACCTTC. Its protein product is CASSLGTAVVYGYTF.

The CDR3 sequence: CASRGTASNTGELFF. In DNA, the CDR3 is TGTGCCAGCAGGGGGACAGCCTCGAACACCGGGGAGCTGTTTTTT. The chain couples TRBV2 to TRBJ2-2; 7 positions match TRBD1. The trim removed 6 bases at V and 0 bases at J, leaving 4 bases unmatched. CDR1 and CDR2 from the germline V gene are SNHLY and FYNNEI. The CDR3 covers 15 residues. Full variable domain (outside the CDR3, taken from reference TRBV2 and TRBJ2-2): EPEVTQTPSHQVTQMGQEVILRCVPISNHLYFYWYRQILGQKVEFLVSFYNNEISEKSEIFDDQFSVERPDGSNFTLKIRSTKLEDSAMYFCASRGTASNTGELFFGEGSRLTVL.

This clonotype has more than one count but fewer than ten. The rearrangement joins TRBV7-9 to TRBJ2-7, with TRBD2 matching over 11 bases. This CDR3 region has 15 residues. Germline-derived CDR1 and CDR2 are SEHNR and FQNEAQ (reference sequence). The V gene end was trimmed by 3 bases and the J gene end by 5 bases; junction bases not matched to a gene: 6. Written as DNA, the CDR3 is TGTGCCAGCAGCTTGTGGACTAGCGGGCGTGACGAGCAGTACTTC. Encoded protein: CASSLWTSGRDEQYF.

This clonotype was seen ten or more times. This sequence joins TRBV29-1 and TRBJ2-7; 9 bases are shared with TRBD2. V dropped 4 bases and J dropped 5; count of bases not matched to a gene: 6. From germline, CDR1 is SQVTM and CDR2 ANQGSEA. The length of the CDR3 is 13 residues. This CDR3 is CSVGLAVRNEQYF. DNA of the CDR3: TGCAGCGTTGGACTAGCGGTAAGGAACGAGCAGTACTTC.

This clonotype was counted at least ten times. The genes are TRBV25-1 and TRBJ2-5, with 7 bases fitting TRBD2. Germline values: CDR1 MGHDK, CDR2 SYGVNS. The CDR3 contains 16 residues. Trimming took 1 base from V and 7 from J; bases not matched to a gene: 12. CDR3 sequence: CASSESSTGRARTQYF. The CDR3 DNA follows: TGTGCCAGCAGTGAATCCTCCACGGGGAGGGCCAGGACCCAGTACTTC.

This clonotype was counted only a few times. The chain couples TRBV7-2 to TRBJ2-2; 11 nucleotides match TRBD2. The trim removed 3 bases at V and 1 base at J, leaving 1 base unmatched. This CDR3 is 16 amino acids long. Germline-derived CDR1 and CDR2 are SGHTA and FQGNSA. The CDR3 DNA is TGTGCCAGCAGCTTCGGGACTAGCGGGAACACCGGGGAGCTGTTTTTT. The encoded protein is CASSFGTSGNTGELFF.

This clonotype was seen at least ten times. This CDR3 is CAISEPRQGAVGGYTF. The CDR3 nucleotides are TGTGCCATCAGTGAGCCAAGACAGGGGGCTGTCGGTGGCTACACCTTC. The genes are TRBV10-3 and TRBJ1-2, with 10 bases that match TRBD1. The CDR3 runs 16 residues. The V gene end was trimmed by 2 bases and the J gene end by 7 bases; junction bases not matched to a gene: 10. Germline V gives CDR1 ENHRY, CDR2 SYGVKD.

This clonotype was counted only a few times. This chain links TRBV6-5 with TRBJ2-7; 10 bases align to TRBD1. The germline CDR1 and CDR2 sequences are MNHEY and SVGAGI. The CDR3 has 15 residues. V was pared by 0 bases and J by 7 bases, with 6 bases of the junction left unmatched. In nucleotides, the CDR3 is TGTGCCAGCAGTTACTCCGGGACAGGGGTGGGAGAGCAGTACTTC. This sequence encodes CASSYSGTGVGEQYF.

There are many counts of this clonotype. This chain uses TRBV7-2 with TRBJ2-5, with 9 nucleotides matching TRBD1. The V gene's germline CDR1 is SGHTA and CDR2 FQGNSA. With V trimmed by 5 bases and J by 3 bases, 4 bases remained unmatched. The CDR3 is 14 residues long. The CDR3, as DNA: TGTGCCAGCAGCCCCAGGACAGGGGAAGAGACCCAGTACTTC. It codes for CASSPRTGEETQYF.

V usage is TRBV7-2 and J usage is TRBJ1-6, with a possible D match to TRBD1 (5 bases). The CDR3 has 18 amino acids. Germline V gene lookup returns CDR1 SGHTA and CDR2 FQGNSA. Trimming shortened V by 7 bases and J by 8 bases, and 27 bases separated the two germline ends. In nucleotides, the CDR3 is TGTGCCAGCATCGAGGGAAGACCCCTTGGACAAACCTATTCACCCCTCCACTTT. Amino acids: CASIEGRPLGQTYSPLHF.

There are many counts of this clonotype. The chain couples TRBV4-1 to TRBJ1-1; D unresolved. The CDR3 is 15 amino acids. V was pared by 1 base and J by 1 base, with 10 bases between. Germline V lookup: CDR1 MGHRA, CDR2 YSYEKL. The CDR3 sequence is CASSQAASRNTEAFF. CDR3 nucleotides: TGCGCCAGCAGCCAAGCGGCCTCAAGGAACACTGAAGCTTTCTTT.

This clonotype has a handful of counts. The rearrangement joins TRBV10-3 to TRBJ1-5; D gene ambiguous. V was pared by 4 bases and J by 5 bases, with 9 bases between. The CDR3 loop spans 13 amino acids. The V gene's germline CDR1 is ENHRY and CDR2 SYGVKD. In nucleotides, the CDR3 is TGTGCCATCAGTGGGGGAAACCATCAGCCCCAGCATTTT. Its translation: CAISGGNHQPQHF.